This entry describes one T cell receptor beta chain. The antigen remains unidentified. The source of the sample is a study of PD-1 blockade in classical Hodgkin lymphoma. Overall study findings and caveats: The authors have not defined what causes the repertoire differences, possibly disease activity or prior therapy.

Repertoires were generated with immunoSEQ multiplex PCR, while TCRdb's copy carries only in-frame clones and drops some. The sample includes 25,000 to 30,000 clones, more than 80% of them seen just once. As to time point: newly diagnosed, previously untreated cHL patient sample. The study purified CD4+ T cells from thawed PBMCs using magnetic negative selection. Trimming removed 4 bases at V and 4 bases at J, with 10 bases between. The CDR3 has 13 residues. Germline lookup yields CDR1 SNHLY and CDR2 FYNNEI. This receptor was identified in a human donor with classical Hodgkin lymphoma. V usage is TRBV2 and J usage is TRBJ1-2, with a weak D call TRBD1 (5 bases). What was sequenced was CD4+ T cells from blood. The CDR3 DNA reads TGTGCCAGCAGTGCAGGGAATGGCTATGGCTACACCTTC. Its protein product is CASSAGNGYGYTF.